This T cell receptor (beta chain) stems from a study of graft-versus-host responses after intestinal transplantation. Looking at the study overall: The transplants performed in recipients were multivisceral, liver-intestinal, or isolated intestinal. Among the recipients, all got anti-thymocyte globulin induction and then tacrolimus and steroids for two to four years.

Clones were sequenced by immunoSEQ multiplex PCR, and TCRdb holds only the in-frame ones, with some missing. The sample has roughly 30,000 clones; roughly 83% are singletons. CDR1 and CDR2 (germline): SGHTA, FQGTGA. V was cut by 5 bases and J by 0 bases, with 4 bases left in between. The CDR3 extends over 13 amino acids. About this clone: Its antigen is not identified.

Overall study findings and caveats: Ileal or blood samples showed some GvH clones first, and such clones were also found in recipient marrow.

Sequences were derived from unstimulated CD8+ T cells sorted from spleen or lymph node cells, sampled before intestinal transplant. The TCR sequence derives from a human donor who received an intestinal transplant. This chain connects TRBV7-3 to TRBJ2-2, with no clear D. The CDR3 spells CASSQSNTGELFF. CDR3 bases: TGTGCCAGCAGCCAGTCGAACACCGGGGAGCTGTTTTTT.